This TCR beta chain stems from a study of blood T cells in healthy people across ages. Primed by a sample-barcoded 5' primer and a J-beta primer mix, a second PCR proceeded for about 7 to 11 cycles. A template-switch adaptor with 12 random nucleotides tagged each cDNA molecule. TCRdb reprocessed the 5' RACE reads via MiXCR and lists one record per CDR3 protein. Counted here are over a million distinct CDR3 sequences, 35% to 45% occurring once; the ten biggest clones make up just over 4%. Drawn from each donor were 9 to 10 milliliters of peripheral blood. Isolation per sample recovered at least 7 million PBMCs. This CDR3 is built from 15 residues. Per germline, CDR1 LGHNA and CDR2 YSLEER.

The source material was blood. The receptor comes from a woman aged 18-35 years in good health. The chain links TRBV4-3 to TRBJ2-5; 10 bases align to TRBD2. TRBJ2-7 explains the end of the DNA better; the J call may be wrong. CDR3 DNA sequence: TGCGCCAGCAGCCAAGATGGGCTAGCGGGAGCCGAGCAGTACTTC. Protein product: CASSQDGLAGAEQYF.